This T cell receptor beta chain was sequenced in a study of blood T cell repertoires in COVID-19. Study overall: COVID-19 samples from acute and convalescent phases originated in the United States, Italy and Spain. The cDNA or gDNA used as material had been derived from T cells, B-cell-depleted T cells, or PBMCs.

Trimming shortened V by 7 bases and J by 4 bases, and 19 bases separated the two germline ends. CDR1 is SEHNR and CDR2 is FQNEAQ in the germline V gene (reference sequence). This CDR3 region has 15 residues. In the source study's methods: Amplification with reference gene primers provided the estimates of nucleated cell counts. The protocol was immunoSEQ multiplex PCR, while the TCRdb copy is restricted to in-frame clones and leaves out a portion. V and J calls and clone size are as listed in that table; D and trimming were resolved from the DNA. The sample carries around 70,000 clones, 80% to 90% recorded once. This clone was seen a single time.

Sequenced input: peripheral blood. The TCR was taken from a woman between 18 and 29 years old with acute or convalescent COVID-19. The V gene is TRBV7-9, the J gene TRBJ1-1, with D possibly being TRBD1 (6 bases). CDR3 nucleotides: TGTGCCAGCATCCCGCCCGACAGGTTTGTCACTGAAGCTTTCTTT. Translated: CASIPPDRFVTEAFF.